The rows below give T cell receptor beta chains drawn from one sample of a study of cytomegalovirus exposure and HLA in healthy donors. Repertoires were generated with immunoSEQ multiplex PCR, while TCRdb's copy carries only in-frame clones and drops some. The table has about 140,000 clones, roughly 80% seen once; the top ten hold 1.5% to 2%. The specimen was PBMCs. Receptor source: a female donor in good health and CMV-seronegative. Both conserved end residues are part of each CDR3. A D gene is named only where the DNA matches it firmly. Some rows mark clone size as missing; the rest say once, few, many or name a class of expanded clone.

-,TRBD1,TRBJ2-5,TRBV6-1,TGTGCCAGCAGGGAGGCAGGGGGCTTCCAAGAGACCCAGTACTTC,CASREAGGFQETQYF
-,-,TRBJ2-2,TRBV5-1,TGCGCCAGCAGCACCGGACAGTCCCCCGGGGAGCTGTTTTTT,CASSTGQSPGELFF
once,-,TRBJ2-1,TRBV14,TGTGCCAGCAGCCAACTCCTTATCTACAATGAGCAGTTCTTC,CASSQLLIYNEQFF
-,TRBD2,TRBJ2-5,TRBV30,TGTGCCTGGAGTGGGGTCGTGCGGGAGGCACGGGTGGGGGAGACCCAGTACTTC,CAWSGVVREARVGETQYF
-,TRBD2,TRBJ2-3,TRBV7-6,TGTGCCAGCAGCCTTAACGTGGGAGGGCATGCAGATACGCAGTATTTT,CASSLNVGGHADTQYF
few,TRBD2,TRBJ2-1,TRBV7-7,TGTGCCAGCAGCTTAGGTGCTAGCGGGGGAAATGAGCAGTTCTTC,CASSLGASGGNEQFF
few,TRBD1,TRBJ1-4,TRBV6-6,TGTGCCAGCAGTTACCGAGGACAGGTCACCAATGAAAAACTGTTTTTT,CASSYRGQVTNEKLFF
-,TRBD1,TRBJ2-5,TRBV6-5,TGTGCCAGCAGTTTGGACAGGGTACGGGAGACCCAGTACTTC,CASSLDRVRETQYF
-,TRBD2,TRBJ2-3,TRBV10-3,TGTGCCATCAGTCGGACTAGCGGGATCACAGATACGCAGTATTTT,CAISRTSGITDTQYF
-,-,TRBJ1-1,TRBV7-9,TGTGCCAGCAGCTTAGACCTCGACAGAGTCGAAGCTTTCTTT,CASSLDLDRVEAFF
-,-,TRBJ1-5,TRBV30,TGTGCCTGGGCGGTGACAGATAGCAATCAGCCCCAGCATTTT,CAWAVTDSNQPQHF
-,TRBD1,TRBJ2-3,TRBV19,TGTGCCAGTAGTCCCTGGACAGGGGGCACAGATACGCAGTATTTT,CASSPWTGGTDTQYF
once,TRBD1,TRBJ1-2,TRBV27,TGTGCCAGCAGTAAAGACCAGGGGGCGCGGGGCTACACCTTC,CASSKDQGARGYTF
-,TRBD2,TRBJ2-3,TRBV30,TGTGCCTGGAGATGGCAGCGGGAGATCTCAGATACGCAGTATTTT,CAWRWQREISDTQYF
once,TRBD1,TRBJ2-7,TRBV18,TGTGCCAGCTCGCCGGGACAGGGCGAACACGAGCAGTACTTC,CASSPGQGEHEQYF
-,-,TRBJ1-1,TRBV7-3,TGTGCCAGCAGCCCAACGGCGGGCAGACTGAACACTGAAGCTTTCTTT,CASSPTAGRLNTEAFF
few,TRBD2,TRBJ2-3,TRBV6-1,TGTGCCAGCAGTGAGGGGACTAGCGGCACAGATACGCAGTATTTT,CASSEGTSGTDTQYF
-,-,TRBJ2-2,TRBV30,TGTGCCTGGAGTGGGACAGACTCGATGACCGGGGAGCTGTTTTTT,CAWSGTDSMTGELFF
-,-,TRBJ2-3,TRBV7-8,TGTGCCAGCAGCTTAACAGAGAGCACAGATACGCAGTATTTT,CASSLTESTDTQYF
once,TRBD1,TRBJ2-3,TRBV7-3,TGTGCCAGCAGCCCGCAGGGGGCCGGCACAGATACGCAGTATTTT,CASSPQGAGTDTQYF
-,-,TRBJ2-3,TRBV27,TGTGCCAGCAGTTTACAGTCTCCCGACACAGATACGCAGTATTTT,CASSLQSPDTDTQYF
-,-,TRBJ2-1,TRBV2,TGTGCCAGCAGGGGGCAGGGTGAGCAGTTCTTC,CASRGQGEQFF
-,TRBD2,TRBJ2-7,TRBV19,TGTGCCAGTAGTGGTGATAGCGGGAGAGGTCTGTTCGAGCAGTACTTC,CASSGDSGRGLFEQYF
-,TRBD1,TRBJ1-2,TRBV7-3,TGTGCCAGCAGTTCCGTGGGACAGGGCGAAGGCTACACCTTC,CASSSVGQGEGYTF
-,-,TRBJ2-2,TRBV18,TGTGCCAGCTCACCACCGAGCGGGGAGCTGTTTTTT,CASSPPSGELFF
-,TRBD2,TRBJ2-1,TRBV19,TGTGCCAGTAGCCCTAGCGGGGGTTCCTACAATGAGCAGTTCTTC,CASSPSGGSYNEQFF
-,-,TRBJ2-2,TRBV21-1,TGTGCCAGCAGCAAAGAAGACAGGGGGTGGACCGGGGAGCTGTTTTTT,CASSKEDRGWTGELFF
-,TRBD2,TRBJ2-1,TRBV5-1,TGCGCCAGCAGCTTTTTGGGGGTCACTAGCGGGGGGGCTTCGGATGAGCAGTTCTTC,CASSFLGVTSGGASDEQFF
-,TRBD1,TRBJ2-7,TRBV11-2,TGTGCCAGCAGCCCTAGGACAGGGATTAATCACGAGCAGTACTTC,CASSPRTGINHEQYF
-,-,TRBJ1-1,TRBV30,TGTGCCTGGAGTCCAGGGACTGAAGCTTTCTTT,CAWSPGTEAFF
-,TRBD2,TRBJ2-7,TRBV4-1,TGCGCCAGCAGCCAAGCCGGGGGACTAGCGCTCTCCTACGAGCAGTACTTC,CASSQAGGLALSYEQYF
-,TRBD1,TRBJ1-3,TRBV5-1,TGCGCCAGCAGCCGGGGGACAGACGCTGGAAACACCATATATTTT,CASSRGTDAGNTIYF
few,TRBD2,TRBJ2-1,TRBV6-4,TGTGCCAGCAGTCTACTAGCGGGAGAGCACAATGAGCAGTTCTTC,CASSLLAGEHNEQFF
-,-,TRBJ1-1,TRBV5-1,TGCGCCAGCAGTAACGGACGTCAGGGGATCACTGAAGCTTTCTTT,CASSNGRQGITEAFF
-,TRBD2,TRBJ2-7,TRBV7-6,TGTGCCAGCAGCCTGGATAGCGGGATGAACTACGAGCAGTACTTC,CASSLDSGMNYEQYF
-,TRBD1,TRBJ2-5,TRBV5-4,TGTGCCAGCGGATTTGACAGGGTTGAGACCCAGTACTTC,CASGFDRVETQYF
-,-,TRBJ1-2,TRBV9,TGTGCCAGCAGCGCAGACTATGGCTACACCTTC,CASSADYGYTF
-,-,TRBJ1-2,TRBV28,TGTGCCAGCAGTTTACAGGGTATGAGTGGCTACACCTTC,CASSLQGMSGYTF